These 15 T cell receptor beta chains were sequenced from one sample in a study of T cells after yellow fever vaccination. TCRdb passed the 5' RACE reads through MiXCR, listing each CDR3 protein once. The data contain 250,000 to 400,000 distinct CDR3 sequences, approximately 4% of them singletons. The specimen comprised PBMCs, sampled 5 days after the yellow fever booster vaccination. These receptors all stem from a man between 18 and 29 years old who received the YFV17D yellow fever vaccine.

This clonotype was seen ten or more times. The V call is TRBV20-1, the J call TRBJ1-1; D unresolved. Trimming shortened V by 5 bases and J by 1 base, and 14 bases separated the two germline ends. Germline V lookup: CDR1 DFQATT, CDR2 SNEGSKA (reference sequence). This CDR3 is built from 14 residues. CDR3 amino acids: CSAFEGSRNTEAFF. In nucleotides, the CDR3 is TGCAGTGCTTTCGAGGGCAGCCGGAACACTGAAGCTTTCTTT.

CDR3 sequence: CASSARDIASYEQYF. As DNA, the CDR3 is TGTGCCAGTAGTGCACGGGACATCGCCTCCTACGAGCAGTACTTC. This sequence joins TRBV19 and TRBJ2-7, with D perhaps TRBD1 (6 bases). The CDR3 consists of 15 residues. Trimming took off 5 bases at V and 0 bases at J, with 14 bases between the two ends. In germline, CDR1 is LNHDA, CDR2 SQIVND (reference sequence). Variable domain in full (rest from reference TRBV19 and TRBJ2-7): DGGITQSPKYLFRKEGQNVTLSCEQNLNHDAMYWYRQDPGQGLRLIYYSQIVNDFQKGDIAEGYSVSREKKESFPLTVTSAQKNPTAFYLCASSARDIASYEQYFGPGTRLTVT.

This chain connects TRBV20-1 to TRBJ2-1, with D possibly TRBD2 on 5 matching bases. The V gene lost 4 bases and the J gene lost 6 bases, with 16 bases spanning the gap. The CDR3 spans 14 residues. Germline V CDR1 and CDR2: DFQATT, SNEGSKA (reference sequence). The CDR3 reads CSAIGHGRFNEQFF. The CDR3 DNA reads TGCAGTGCTATTGGGCATGGGAGATTCAATGAGCAGTTCTTC.

The sample holds a few counts of this clonotype. The chain has TRBV11-1 and TRBJ2-3, with 11 nucleotides matching TRBD1. The V and J ends lost 5 bases and 4 bases, in that order; junction bases with no gene match: 5. This CDR3 is 15 amino acids long. The V gene's germline CDR1 is SGHAT and CDR2 FQDESV (reference sequence). Here the CDR3 DNA reads TGTGCCAGCAGCATGGACAGGGGGCTCCCAGATACGCAGTATTTT. It yields the protein CASSMDRGLPDTQYF.

The V and J genes are TRBV3-1 and TRBJ2-3; D call uncertain. Germline V gene sequence: CDR1 LGHDT, CDR2 YNNKEL (reference sequence). V was clipped by 0 bases and J by 0 bases, with 4 bases between them. The CDR3 is made up of 14 amino acids. The CDR3 DNA reads as TGTGCCAGCAGCCAAGATCAGAGCACAGATACGCAGTATTTT. Encoded protein: CASSQDQSTDTQYF.

There are a few counts of this clonotype. The V call is TRBV4-1, the J call TRBJ1-4; D remains ambiguous. The CDR3 sequence is 19 residues long. Germline CDR1 and CDR2: MGHRA and YSYEKL. V was trimmed by 0 bases and J by 3 bases, leaving 20 bases between them. The DNA for the CDR3 is TGCGCCAGCAGCCAAGATGCGACCGTTCTTATCGGGGCTAATGAAAAACTGTTTTTT. It is translated as CASSQDATVLIGANEKLFF.

The chain links TRBV18 to TRBJ1-1; D is ambiguous. The germline gives CDR1 KGHSH, CDR2 LQKENI. The CDR3 is made up of 13 amino acids. The V end was cut by 3 bases, the J end by 7 bases, with 12 bases between. The CDR3 nucleotides read TGTGCCAGCTCACCCGCCCTACAAAGTGAAGCTTTCTTT. Its protein product is CASSPALQSEAFF.

The chain combines TRBV7-9 with TRBJ1-6; D not resolved. CDR3 length: 15 amino acids. Germline CDR1 and CDR2: SEHNR and FQNEAQ (reference sequence). Trimming shortened V by 5 bases and J by 14 bases, and 22 bases separated the two germline ends. The CDR3 DNA reads TGTGCCAGCAGCGTTTTCGACGGGCCGTATCAGACCCTCCACTTT. Amino acids: CASSVFDGPYQTLHF.

This clonotype was counted between two and nine times. The genes are TRBV12-3 or TRBV12-4 and TRBJ2-1; D uncertain. V was shortened by 1 base and J by 0 bases, with 10 bases between the two germline ends. The CDR3 loop spans 16 amino acids. The CDR3 DNA is TGTGCCAGCAGTTTAGTTTGGGAATCCTCCTACAATGAGCAGTTCTTC. It codes for CASSLVWESSYNEQFF.

The chain couples TRBV3-1 to TRBJ2-7; a weak D match, TRBD1 (6 bases). The V gene lost 1 base and the J gene lost 4 bases, with 23 bases spanning the gap. Germline-derived CDR1 and CDR2 are LGHDT and YNNKEL (reference sequence). This CDR3 is 18 amino acids long. The CDR3 sequence is CASSQGAKIRWDIYEQYV. The CDR3 bases are TGTGCCAGCAGCCAAGGCGCAAAAATCAGGTGGGACATATACGAGCAGTACGTC.

This clonotype was observed at least ten times. The chain couples TRBV19 to TRBJ2-3; TRBD2 agrees at 9 bases. CDR3 length: 15 amino acids. Germline loops: CDR1 LNHDA, CDR2 SQIVND (reference sequence). V was clipped by 2 bases and J by 5 bases; unmatched bases: 5. CDR3 DNA: TGTGCCAGTAGTATAAGGCGGGGGGGCCTAGATACGCAGTATTTT. The encoded protein is CASSIRRGGLDTQYF.

This clonotype was counted ten times or more. The CDR3: CASSGGGFNSPLHF. Written as DNA, the CDR3 is TGTGCCAGCAGTGGTGGGGGATTTAATTCACCCCTCCACTTT. The rearrangement links TRBV7-9 to TRBJ1-6, with a weak D call TRBD1 (5 bases). This CDR3 is 14 amino acids long. The V gene lost 6 bases and the J gene lost 6 bases, with 12 bases spanning the gap. Germline V CDR1 and CDR2: SEHNR, FQNEAQ (reference sequence).

The V gene is TRBV27, the J gene TRBJ1-2, with D perhaps TRBD1 (6 bases). Per the germline V gene, CDR1 is MNHEY and CDR2 is SMNVEV (reference sequence). The length of the CDR3 is 14 residues. V was trimmed by 2 bases and J by 2 bases, leaving 9 bases between them. As DNA, the CDR3 is TGTGCCAGCAGTTTAAACAGGGCCAACTATGGCTACACCTTC. Translated, it gives CASSLNRANYGYTF.

This clonotype has at least ten counts. The chain is built from TRBV7-8 and TRBJ2-7; TRBD1 might be the D (7 bases). The germline V gene encodes CDR1 SGHVS and CDR2 FQNEAQ. The CDR3 has 16 residues. V was cut by 5 bases and J by 6 bases, with 23 bases left in between. CDR3 in amino acids: CASSLNRAGGTTEQYV. CDR3 nucleotides: TGTGCCAGCAGCCTCAATCGGGCAGGGGGGACGACCGAGCAGTACGTC.

The chain recombines TRBV27 with TRBJ2-7, with D perhaps TRBD1 (6 bases). Germline assignment: CDR1 MNHEY and CDR2 SMNVEV (reference sequence). This CDR3 contains 16 residues. Deletions cut 4 bases from V and 4 bases from J, with 20 bases between. CDR3 in amino acids: CASSSPGGVGGYEQYF. CDR3 bases: TGTGCCAGCAGTTCCCCCGGAGGTGTAGGGGGTTACGAGCAGTACTTC.